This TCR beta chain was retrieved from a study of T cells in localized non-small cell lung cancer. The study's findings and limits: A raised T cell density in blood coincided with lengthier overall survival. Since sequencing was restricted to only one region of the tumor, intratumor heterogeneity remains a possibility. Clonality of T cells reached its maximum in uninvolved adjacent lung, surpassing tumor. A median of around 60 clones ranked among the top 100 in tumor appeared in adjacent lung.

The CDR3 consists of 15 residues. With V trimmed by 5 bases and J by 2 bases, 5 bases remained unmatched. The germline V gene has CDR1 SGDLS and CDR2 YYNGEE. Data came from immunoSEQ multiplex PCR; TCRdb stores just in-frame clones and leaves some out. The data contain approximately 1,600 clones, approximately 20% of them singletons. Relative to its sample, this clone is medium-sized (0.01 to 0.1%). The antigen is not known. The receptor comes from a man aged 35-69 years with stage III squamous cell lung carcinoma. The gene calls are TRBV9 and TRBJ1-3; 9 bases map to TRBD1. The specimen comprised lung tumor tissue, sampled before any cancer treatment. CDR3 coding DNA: TGTGCCAGCAGTGAACAGGGGGCCACTGGAAACACCATATATTTT. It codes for CASSEQGATGNTIYF.